What follows describes a single T cell receptor beta chain. Its antigen is as yet unknown. The protocol was immunoSEQ multiplex PCR, while the TCRdb copy is restricted to in-frame clones and leaves out a portion. This table holds fewer than 200,000 clones, roughly 92% found once. The CDR3 length is 14 residues. Looked up from germline, CDR1 is ENHRY and CDR2 is SYGVKD. Trimming at V came to 8 bases and at J to 2 bases, leaving 5 bases not matched to a gene. The source of the sample is a study of T cell responses to AZD1222 COVID-19 vaccine. Study-wide results and caveats: Among AZD1222 vaccinees, only six or seven were seropositive at baseline.

This chain uses TRBV10-3 with TRBJ2-3; TRBD1 matches 9 bases. This specimen was peripheral blood, taken on day 0 of AZD1222 vaccination. The receptor comes from an adult in good health. CDR3 DNA: TGTGCCATCCTGGGACAGGGTCTCACAGATACGCAGTATTTT. This sequence encodes CAILGQGLTDTQYF.